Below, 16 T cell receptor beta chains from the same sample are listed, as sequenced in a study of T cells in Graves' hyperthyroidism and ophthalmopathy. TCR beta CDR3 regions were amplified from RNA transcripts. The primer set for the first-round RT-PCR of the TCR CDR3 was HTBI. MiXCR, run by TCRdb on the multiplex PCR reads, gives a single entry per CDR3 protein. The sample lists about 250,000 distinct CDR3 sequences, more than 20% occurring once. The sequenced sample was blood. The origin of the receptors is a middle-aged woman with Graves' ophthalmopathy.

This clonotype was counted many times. The CDR3 DNA is TGTGCCAGCAGTTCGATCGGACAGGGATTAGGTGAGCAGTTCTTC. Its protein is CASSSIGQGLGEQFF. The V call is TRBV28, the J call TRBJ2-1, with 8 bases identical to TRBD1. Germline lookup yields CDR1 MDHEN and CDR2 SYDVKM. The V gene end was trimmed by 4 bases and the J gene end by 9 bases; junction bases not matched to a gene: 11. The length of the CDR3 is 15 residues.

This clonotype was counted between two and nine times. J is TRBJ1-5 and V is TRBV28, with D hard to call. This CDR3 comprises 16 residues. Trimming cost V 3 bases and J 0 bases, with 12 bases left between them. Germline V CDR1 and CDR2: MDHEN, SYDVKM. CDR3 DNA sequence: TGTGCCAGCAGTTTTCATAGGAAGTATAGCAATCAGCCCCAGCATTTT. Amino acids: CASSFHRKYSNQPQHF. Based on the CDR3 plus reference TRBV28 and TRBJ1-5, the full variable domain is DVKVTQSSRYLVKRTGEKVFLECVQDMDHENMFWYRQDPGLGLRLIYFSYDVKMKEKGDIPEGYSVSREKKERFSLILESASTNQTSMYLCASSFHRKYSNQPQHFGDGTRLSIL.

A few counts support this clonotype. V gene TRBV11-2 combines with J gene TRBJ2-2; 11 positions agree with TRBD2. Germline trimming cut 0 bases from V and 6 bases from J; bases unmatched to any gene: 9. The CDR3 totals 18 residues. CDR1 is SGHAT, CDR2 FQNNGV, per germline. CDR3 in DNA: TGTGCCAGCAGCTTAGACCGCCTACTAGCGGGAGATCCCGGGGAGCTGTTTTTT. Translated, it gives CASSLDRLLAGDPGELFF.

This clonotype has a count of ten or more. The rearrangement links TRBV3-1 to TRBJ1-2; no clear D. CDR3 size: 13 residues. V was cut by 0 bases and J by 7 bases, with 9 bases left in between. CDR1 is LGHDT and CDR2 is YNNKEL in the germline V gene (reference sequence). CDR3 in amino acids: CASSQDTASGYTF. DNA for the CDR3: TGTGCCAGCAGCCAAGACACAGCGAGTGGCTACACCTTC.

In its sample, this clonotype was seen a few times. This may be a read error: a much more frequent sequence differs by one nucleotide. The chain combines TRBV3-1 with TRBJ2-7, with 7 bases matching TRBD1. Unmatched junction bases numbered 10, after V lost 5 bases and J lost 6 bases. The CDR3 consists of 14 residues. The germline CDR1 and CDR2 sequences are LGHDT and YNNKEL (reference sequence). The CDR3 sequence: CASSEVTGSFEQYF. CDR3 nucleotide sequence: TGTGCCAGCAGCGAAGTGACAGGGAGTTTCGAGCAGTACTTC.

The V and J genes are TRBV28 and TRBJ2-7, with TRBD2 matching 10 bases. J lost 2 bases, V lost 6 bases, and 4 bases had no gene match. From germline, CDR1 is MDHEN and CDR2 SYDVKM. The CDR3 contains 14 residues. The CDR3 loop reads CASRPGLAAYEQYF. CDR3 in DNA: TGTGCCAGCAGGCCCGGACTAGCGGCCTACGAGCAGTACTTC.

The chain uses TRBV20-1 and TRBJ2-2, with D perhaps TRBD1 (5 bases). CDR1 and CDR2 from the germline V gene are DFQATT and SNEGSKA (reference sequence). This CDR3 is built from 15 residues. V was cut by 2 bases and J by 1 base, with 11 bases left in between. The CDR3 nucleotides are TGCAGTGCTAGAATGGACACCGAGAACACCGGGGAGCTGTTTTTT. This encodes CSARMDTENTGELFF.

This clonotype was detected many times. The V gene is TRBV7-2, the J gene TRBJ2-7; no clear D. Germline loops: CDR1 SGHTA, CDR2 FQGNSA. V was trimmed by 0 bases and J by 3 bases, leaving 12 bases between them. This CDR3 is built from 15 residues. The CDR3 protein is CASSLAGLRSYEQYF. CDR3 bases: TGTGCCAGCAGCTTAGCCGGTCTGCGGAGCTACGAGCAGTACTTC.

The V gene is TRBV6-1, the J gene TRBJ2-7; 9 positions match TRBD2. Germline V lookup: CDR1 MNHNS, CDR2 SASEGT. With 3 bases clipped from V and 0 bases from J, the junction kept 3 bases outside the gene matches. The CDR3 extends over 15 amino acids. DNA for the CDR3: TGTGCCAGCAGTGATAGCGGGAGAATCTCCTACGAGCAGTACTTC. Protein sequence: CASSDSGRISYEQYF.

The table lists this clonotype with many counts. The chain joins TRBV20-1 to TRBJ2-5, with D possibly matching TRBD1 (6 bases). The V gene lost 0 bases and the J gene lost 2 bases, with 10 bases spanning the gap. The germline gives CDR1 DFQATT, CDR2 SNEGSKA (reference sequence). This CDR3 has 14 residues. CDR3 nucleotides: TGCAGTGCTAGAGACATGAGGGGGCAAGAGACCCAGTACTTC. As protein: CSARDMRGQETQYF.

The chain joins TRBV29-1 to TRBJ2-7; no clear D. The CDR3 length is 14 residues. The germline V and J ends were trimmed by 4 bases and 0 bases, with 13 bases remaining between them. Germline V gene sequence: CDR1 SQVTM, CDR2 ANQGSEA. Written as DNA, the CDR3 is TGCAGCGTTGGGGATTTCCCCAGCTCCTACGAGCAGTACTTC. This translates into CSVGDFPSSYEQYF.

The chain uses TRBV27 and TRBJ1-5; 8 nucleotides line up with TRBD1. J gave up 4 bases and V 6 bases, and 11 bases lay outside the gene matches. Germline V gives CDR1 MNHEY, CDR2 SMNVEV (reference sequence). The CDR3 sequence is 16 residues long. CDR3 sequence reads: CASRSTGAIWNQPQHF. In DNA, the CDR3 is TGTGCCAGCAGATCGACAGGGGCCATCTGGAATCAGCCCCAGCATTTT.

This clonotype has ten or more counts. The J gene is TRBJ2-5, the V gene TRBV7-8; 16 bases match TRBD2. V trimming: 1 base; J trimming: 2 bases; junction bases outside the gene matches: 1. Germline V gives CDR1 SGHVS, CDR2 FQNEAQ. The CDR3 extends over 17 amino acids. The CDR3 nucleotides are TGTGCCAGCAGCTTAGGGGGACTAGCGGGAGGGCAAGAGACCCAGTACTTC. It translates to CASSLGGLAGGQETQYF.

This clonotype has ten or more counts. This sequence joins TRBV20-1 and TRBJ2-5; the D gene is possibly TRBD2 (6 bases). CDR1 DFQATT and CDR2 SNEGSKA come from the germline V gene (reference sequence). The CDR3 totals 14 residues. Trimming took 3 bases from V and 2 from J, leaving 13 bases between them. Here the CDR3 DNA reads TGCAGTGCTAGGGCCCGGGAGTATCAAGAGACCCAGTACTTC. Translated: CSARAREYQETQYF.

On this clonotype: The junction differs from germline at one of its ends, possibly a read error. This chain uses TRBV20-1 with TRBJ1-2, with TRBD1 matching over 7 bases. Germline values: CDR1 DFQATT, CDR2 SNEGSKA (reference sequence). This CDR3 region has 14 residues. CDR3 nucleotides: TGCAGTGCTAGTGCGGGACAGAACATTTATGTCTACACCTTC. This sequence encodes CSASAGQNIYVYTF.

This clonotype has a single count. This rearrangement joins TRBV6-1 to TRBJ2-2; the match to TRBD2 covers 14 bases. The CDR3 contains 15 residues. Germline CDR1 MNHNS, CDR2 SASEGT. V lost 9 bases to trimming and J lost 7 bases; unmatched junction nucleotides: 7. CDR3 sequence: CASGTSGRKIGELFF. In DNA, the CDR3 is TGTGCCAGTGGGACTAGCGGGAGAAAAATCGGGGAGCTGTTTTTT.